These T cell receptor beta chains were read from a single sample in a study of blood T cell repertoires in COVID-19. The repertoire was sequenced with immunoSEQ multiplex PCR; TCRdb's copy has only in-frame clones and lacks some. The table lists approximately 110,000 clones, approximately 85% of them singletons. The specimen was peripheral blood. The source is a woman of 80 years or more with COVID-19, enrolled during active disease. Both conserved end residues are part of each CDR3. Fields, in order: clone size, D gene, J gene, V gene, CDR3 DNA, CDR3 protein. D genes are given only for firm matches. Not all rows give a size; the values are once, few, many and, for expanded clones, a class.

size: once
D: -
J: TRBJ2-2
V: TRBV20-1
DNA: TGCAGTGCTCAAGCTACCGGGGAGCTGTTTTTT
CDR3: CSAQATGELFF

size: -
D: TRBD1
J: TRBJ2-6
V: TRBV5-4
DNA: TGTGCCAGCAGACTGGGTGGACAGGGGGCCTCTGGGGCCAACGTCCTGACTTTC
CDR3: CASRLGGQGASGANVLTF

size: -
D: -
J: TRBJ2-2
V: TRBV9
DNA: TGTGCCAGCAGCGAGGGAGGTGGTAGGACAGGAACCGGGGAGCTGTTTTTT
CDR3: CASSEGGGRTGTGELFF

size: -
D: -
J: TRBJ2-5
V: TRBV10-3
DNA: TGTGCCATCAGTGAGTCGCTCCAGACTCCGCAAGAGACCCAGTACTTC
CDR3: CAISESLQTPQETQYF

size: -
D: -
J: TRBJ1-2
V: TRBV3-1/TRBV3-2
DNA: TGTGCCAGCAGCCAAGGGACAATCCCTGGCTACACCTTC
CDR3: CASSQGTIPGYTF

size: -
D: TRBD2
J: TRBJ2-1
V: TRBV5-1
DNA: TGCGCCAGCAGCTTCACCGTGGGGGCTAGCGGGAGGGGTGAGCAGTTCTTC
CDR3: CASSFTVGASGRGEQFF

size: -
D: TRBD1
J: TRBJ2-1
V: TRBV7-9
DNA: TGTGCCAGCAGCGGACCAGGGGGCGTCCCAGGAGACAATGAGCAGTTCTTC
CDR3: CASSGPGGVPGDNEQFF

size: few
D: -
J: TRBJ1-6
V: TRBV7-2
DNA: TGTGCCAGCAGCTTAGTGACTTCGGGTGGGTCACCCCTCCACTTT
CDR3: CASSLVTSGGSPLHF

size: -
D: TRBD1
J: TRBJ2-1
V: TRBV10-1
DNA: TGCGCCAGCAGTCCCCCCTTGGACAGGGAGAAAACCTACAATGAGCAGTTCTTC
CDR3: CASSPPLDREKTYNEQFF

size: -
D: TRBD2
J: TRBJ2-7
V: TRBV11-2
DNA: TGTGCCAGCAGCTCTTTAGCGGGAGGGTACGAGCAGTACTTC
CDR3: CASSSLAGGYEQYF

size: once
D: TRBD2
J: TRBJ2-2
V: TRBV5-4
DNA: TGTGCCAGCAGCCCGCGGGGCGGGAGAGTGGGCACCGGGGAGCTGTTTTTT
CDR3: CASSPRGGRVGTGELFF

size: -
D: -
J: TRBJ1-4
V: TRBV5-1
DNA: TGCGCCAGCAGCTTCCGTAGTTTGCGATCAACTAATGAAAAACTGTTTTTT
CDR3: CASSFRSLRSTNEKLFF

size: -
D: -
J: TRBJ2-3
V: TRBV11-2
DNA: TGTGCCAGCAGCTTATCTCCGGGAAACACAGATACGCAGTATTTT
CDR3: CASSLSPGNTDTQYF

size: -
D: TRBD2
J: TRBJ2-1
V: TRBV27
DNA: TGTGCCAGCAGTTATACTAGCGGTCGCTCCTACAATGAGCAGTTCTTC
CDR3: CASSYTSGRSYNEQFF

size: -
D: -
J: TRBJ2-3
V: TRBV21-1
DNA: TGTGCCAGCAGCAAAACTGTCCTCCTCGATACGCAGTATTTT
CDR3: CASSKTVLLDTQYF

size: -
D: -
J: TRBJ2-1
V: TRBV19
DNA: TGTGCCAGTAGTAGGACTTTTGCTAGCCGTCTCAATGAGCAGTTCTTC
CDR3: CASSRTFASRLNEQFF

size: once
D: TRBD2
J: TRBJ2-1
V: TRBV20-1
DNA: TGCAGTGCTAGTAAGCGGGAGCAACGGTACAATGAGCAGTTCTTC
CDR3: CSASKREQRYNEQFF

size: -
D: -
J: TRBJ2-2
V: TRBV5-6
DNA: TGTGCCAGCAGCTTCTTTCGACAGGAAAACACCGGGGAGCTGTTTTTT
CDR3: CASSFFRQENTGELFF

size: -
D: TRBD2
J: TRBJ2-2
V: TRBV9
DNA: TGTGCCAGCAGCGTCGGGACTAGCGGGAACACCGGGGAGCTGTTTTTT
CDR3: CASSVGTSGNTGELFF

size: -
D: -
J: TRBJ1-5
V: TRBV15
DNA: TGTGCCACCACCTTCCGTCTCCAGAATCAGCCCCAGCATTTT
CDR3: CATTFRLQNQPQHF

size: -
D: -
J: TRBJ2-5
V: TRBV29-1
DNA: TGCAGCGGTCGGACTGTTCAAGAGACCCAGTACTTC
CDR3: CSGRTVQETQYF

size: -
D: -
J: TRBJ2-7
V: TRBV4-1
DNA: TGCGCCAGCAGCCAAATGGGGGACACAACCTACGAGCAGTACTTC
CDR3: CASSQMGDTTYEQYF

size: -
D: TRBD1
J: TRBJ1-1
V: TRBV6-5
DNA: TGTGCCAGCAGTTATCCGGGACAGGGGGCGGTCACTGAAGCTTTCTTT
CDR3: CASSYPGQGAVTEAFF

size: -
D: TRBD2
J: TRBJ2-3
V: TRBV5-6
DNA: TGTGCCAGCAGCTTGGAGGTCGGGAGGGCCGTGGATACGCAGTATTTT
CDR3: CASSLEVGRAVDTQYF

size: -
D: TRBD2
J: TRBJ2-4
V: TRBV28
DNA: TGTGCCAGCGGGTCGTCTAGCGGGAGTCTAGCCAAAAACATTCAGTACTTC
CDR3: CASGSSSGSLAKNIQYF

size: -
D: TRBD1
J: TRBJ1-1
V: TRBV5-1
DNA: TGCGCCAGCAGCTTAACCCAACAGGGGATGAACACTGAAGCTTTCTTT
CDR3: CASSLTQQGMNTEAFF

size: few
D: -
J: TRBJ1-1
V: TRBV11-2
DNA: TGTGCCAGCAGCCGCCCCCCTTGGCAGAACCTTGAAGCTTTCTTT
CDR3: CASSRPPWQNLEAFF

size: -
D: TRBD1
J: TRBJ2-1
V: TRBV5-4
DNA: TGTGCCAGCAGCTTACAGGGGCCAGGTGAGCAGTTCTTC
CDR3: CASSLQGPGEQFF

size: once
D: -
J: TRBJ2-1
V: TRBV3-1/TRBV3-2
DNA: TGTGCCAGCAGCTCAAGATGGGCCCCCCGCGTCCAGGAGCAGTTCTTC
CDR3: CASSSRWAPRVQEQFF

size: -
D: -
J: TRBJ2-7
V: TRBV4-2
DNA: TGTGCCAGCAGCCAAGACAGGGGGACTGCCCCTTACGAGCAGTACTTC
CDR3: CASSQDRGTAPYEQYF

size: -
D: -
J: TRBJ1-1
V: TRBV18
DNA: TGTGCCAGCTCAACAGACAACACTGAAGCTTTCTTT
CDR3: CASSTDNTEAFF

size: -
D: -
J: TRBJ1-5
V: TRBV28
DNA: TGTGCCAGCAGCCTTCTTGATGGGGGGAATCAGCCCCAGCATTTT
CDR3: CASSLLDGGNQPQHF

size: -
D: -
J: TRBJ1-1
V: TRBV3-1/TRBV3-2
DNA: TGTGCCAGCAGCCTACTGGGCGACACTGAAGCTTTCTTT
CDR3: CASSLLGDTEAFF

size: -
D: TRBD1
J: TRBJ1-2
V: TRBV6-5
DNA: TGTGCCAGCAGTTACTCGGCGGGACAGCCGAACTATGGCTACACCTTC
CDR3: CASSYSAGQPNYGYTF

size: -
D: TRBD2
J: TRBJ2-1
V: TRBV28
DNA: TGTGCCAGCAGTGGGAGCGGGAGCTCCTACAATGAGCAGTTCTTC
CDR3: CASSGSGSSYNEQFF

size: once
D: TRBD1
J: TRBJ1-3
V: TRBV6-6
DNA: TGTGCCAGCAGGGAAGGGACAGGGAATGGAAACACCATATATTTT
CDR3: CASREGTGNGNTIYF

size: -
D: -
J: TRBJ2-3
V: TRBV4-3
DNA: TGCGCCAGCAGCCAAGATCTCACGGGAAGTCCCCCAGATACGCAGTATTTT
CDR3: CASSQDLTGSPPDTQYF

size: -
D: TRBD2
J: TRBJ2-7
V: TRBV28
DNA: TGTGCCAGCAGTTTGGGGACTAGCGTATTCGAGCAGTACTTC
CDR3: CASSLGTSVFEQYF

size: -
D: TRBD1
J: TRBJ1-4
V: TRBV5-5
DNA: TGTGCCAGCAGCCTCGGGGCGGCAGGGGGCCCACTGAATGAAAAACTGTTTTTT
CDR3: CASSLGAAGGPLNEKLFF

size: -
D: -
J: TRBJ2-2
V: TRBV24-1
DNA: TGTGCCACCAGTGATCCGGGACAGAACACCGGGGAGCTGTTTTTT
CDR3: CATSDPGQNTGELFF